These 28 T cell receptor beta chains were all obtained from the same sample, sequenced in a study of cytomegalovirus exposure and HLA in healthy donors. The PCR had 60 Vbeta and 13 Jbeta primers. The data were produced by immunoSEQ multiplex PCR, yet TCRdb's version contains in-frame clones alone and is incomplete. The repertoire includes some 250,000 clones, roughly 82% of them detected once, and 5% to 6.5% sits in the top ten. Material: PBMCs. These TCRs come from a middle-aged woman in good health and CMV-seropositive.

The CDR3 DNA follows: TGTGCCAGCAGCTTTACAGGGAGTTACGGCTACACCTTC. Protein: CASSFTGSYGYTF. This rearrangement joins TRBV11-3 to TRBJ1-2; TRBD1 is a possible D gene (6 bases). There are 13 residues in the CDR3. The germline V and J ends were trimmed by 3 bases and 8 bases, with 13 bases remaining between them. The germline V gene has CDR1 SGHNT and CDR2 YENEEA.

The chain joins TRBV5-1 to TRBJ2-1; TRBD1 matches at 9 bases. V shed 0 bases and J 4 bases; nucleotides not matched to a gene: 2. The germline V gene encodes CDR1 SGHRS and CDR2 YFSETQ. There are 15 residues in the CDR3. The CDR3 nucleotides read TGCGCCAGCAGCTTGGGACAGGGGGTATACAATGAGCAGTTCTTC. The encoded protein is CASSLGQGVYNEQFF.

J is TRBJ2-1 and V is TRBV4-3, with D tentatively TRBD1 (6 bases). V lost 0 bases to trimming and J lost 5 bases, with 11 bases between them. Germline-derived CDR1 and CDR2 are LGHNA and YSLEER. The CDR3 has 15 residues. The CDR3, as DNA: TGCGCCAGCAGCCAAGAAACAGGGTCTAACAATGAGCAGTTCTTC. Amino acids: CASSQETGSNNEQFF.

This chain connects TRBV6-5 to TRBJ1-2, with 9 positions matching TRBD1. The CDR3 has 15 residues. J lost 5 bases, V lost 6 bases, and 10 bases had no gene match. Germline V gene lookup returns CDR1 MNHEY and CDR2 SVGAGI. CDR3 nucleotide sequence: TGTGCCAGCAGCCTATCGGACAGGGGATATTATGGCTACACCTTC. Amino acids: CASSLSDRGYYGYTF.

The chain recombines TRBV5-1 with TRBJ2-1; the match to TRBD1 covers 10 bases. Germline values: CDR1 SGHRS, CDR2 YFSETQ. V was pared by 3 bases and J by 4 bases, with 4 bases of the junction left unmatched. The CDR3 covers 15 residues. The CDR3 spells CASSWGQGRYNEQFF. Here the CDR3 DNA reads TGCGCCAGCAGCTGGGGACAGGGGAGATACAATGAGCAGTTCTTC.

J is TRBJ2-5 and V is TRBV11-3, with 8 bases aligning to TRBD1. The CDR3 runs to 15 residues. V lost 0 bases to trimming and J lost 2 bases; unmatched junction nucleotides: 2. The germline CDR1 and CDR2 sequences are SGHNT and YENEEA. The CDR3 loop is CASSLDRGRQETQYF. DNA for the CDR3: TGTGCCAGCAGCTTAGACAGGGGGCGACAAGAGACCCAGTACTTC.

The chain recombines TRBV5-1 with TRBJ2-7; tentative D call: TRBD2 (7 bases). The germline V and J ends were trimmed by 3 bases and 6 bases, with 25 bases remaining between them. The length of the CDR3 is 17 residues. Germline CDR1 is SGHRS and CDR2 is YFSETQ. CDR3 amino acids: CASSYERGAHHAAEQYF. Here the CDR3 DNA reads TGCGCCAGCAGCTACGAACGGGGGGCGCATCACGCAGCCGAGCAGTACTTC.

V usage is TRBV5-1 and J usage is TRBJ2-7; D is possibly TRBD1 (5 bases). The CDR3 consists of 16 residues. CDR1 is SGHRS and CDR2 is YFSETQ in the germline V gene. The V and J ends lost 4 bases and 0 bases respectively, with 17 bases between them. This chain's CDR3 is CASSVLSDIPSYEQYF. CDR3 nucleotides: TGCGCCAGCAGCGTCCTATCGGACATCCCCTCCTACGAGCAGTACTTC.

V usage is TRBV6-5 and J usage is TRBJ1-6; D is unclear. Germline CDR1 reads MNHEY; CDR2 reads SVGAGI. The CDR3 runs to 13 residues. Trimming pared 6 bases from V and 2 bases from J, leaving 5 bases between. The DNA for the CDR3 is TGTGCCAGCAGCGAGACCTATAATTCACCCCTCCACTTT. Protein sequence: CASSETYNSPLHF.

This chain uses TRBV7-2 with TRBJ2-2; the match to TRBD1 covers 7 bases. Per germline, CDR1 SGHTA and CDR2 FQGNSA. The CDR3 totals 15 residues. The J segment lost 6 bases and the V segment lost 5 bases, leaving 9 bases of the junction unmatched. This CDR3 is CASSPGGTNAGELFF. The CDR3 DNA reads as TGTGCCAGCAGCCCAGGGGGAACTAACGCCGGGGAGCTGTTTTTT.

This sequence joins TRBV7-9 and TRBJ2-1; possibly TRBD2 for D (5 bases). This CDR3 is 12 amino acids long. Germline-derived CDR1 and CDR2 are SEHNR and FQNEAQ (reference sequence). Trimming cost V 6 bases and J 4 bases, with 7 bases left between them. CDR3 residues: CASSGGYNEQFF. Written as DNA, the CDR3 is TGTGCCAGCAGTGGCGGGTACAATGAGCAGTTCTTC. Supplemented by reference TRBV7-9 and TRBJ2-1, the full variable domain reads DTGVSQNPRHKITKRGQNVTFRCDPISEHNRLYWYRQTLGQGPEFLTYFQNEAQLEKSRLLSDRFSAERPKGSFSTLEIQRTEQGDSAMYLCASSGGYNEQFFGPGTRLTVL.

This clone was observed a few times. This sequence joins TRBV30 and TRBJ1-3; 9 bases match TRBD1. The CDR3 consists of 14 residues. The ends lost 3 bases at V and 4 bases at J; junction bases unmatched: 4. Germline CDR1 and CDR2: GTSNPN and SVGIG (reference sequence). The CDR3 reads CAWSLGQGGNTIYF. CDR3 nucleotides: TGTGCCTGGAGCCTGGGACAGGGCGGAAACACCATATATTTT.

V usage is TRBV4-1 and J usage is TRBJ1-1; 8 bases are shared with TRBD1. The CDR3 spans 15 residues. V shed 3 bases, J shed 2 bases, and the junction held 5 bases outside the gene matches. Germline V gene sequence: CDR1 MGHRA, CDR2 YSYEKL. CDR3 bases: TGCGCCAGCAGCCAGACAGGGGTAGTAAACACTGAAGCTTTCTTT. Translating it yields CASSQTGVVNTEAFF.

The CDR3 here is CSVEKGGLAFF. CDR3 in DNA: TGCAGCGTTGAAAAAGGGGGTTTGGCTTTCTTT. The V and J genes are TRBV29-1 and TRBJ1-1; D perhaps matches TRBD1 (6 bases). V was shortened by 2 bases and J by 11 bases, with 12 bases between the two germline ends. This CDR3 is 11 amino acids long. Germline CDR1 is SQVTM and CDR2 is ANQGSEA.

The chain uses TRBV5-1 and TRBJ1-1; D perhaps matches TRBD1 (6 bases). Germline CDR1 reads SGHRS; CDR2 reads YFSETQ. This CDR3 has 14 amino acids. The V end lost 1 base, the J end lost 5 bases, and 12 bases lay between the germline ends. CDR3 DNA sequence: TGCGCCAGCAGCTTGAGGGGGGGATGGACTGAAGCTTTCTTT. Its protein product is CASSLRGGWTEAFF.

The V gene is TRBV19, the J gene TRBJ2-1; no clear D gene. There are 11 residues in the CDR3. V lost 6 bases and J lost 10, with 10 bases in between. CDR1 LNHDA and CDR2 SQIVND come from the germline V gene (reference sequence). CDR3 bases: TGTGCCAGTAGGGCTAGTTGGGAGCAGTTCTTC. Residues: CASRASWEQFF.

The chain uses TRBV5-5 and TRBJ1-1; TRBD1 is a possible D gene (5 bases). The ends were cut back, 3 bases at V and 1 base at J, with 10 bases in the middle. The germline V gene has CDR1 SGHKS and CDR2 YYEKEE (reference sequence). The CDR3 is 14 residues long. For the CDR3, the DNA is TGTGCCAGCAGCTGGAGCAGGGAGAACACTGAAGCTTTCTTT. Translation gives CASSWSRENTEAFF.

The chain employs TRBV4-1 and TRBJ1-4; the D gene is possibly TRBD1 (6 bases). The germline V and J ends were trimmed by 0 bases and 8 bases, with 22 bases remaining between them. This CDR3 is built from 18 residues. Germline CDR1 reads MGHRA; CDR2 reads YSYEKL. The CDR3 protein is CASSQDTGRGHAREKLFF. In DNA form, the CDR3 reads TGCGCCAGCAGCCAAGATACAGGCAGGGGCCATGCAAGGGAAAAACTGTTTTTT.

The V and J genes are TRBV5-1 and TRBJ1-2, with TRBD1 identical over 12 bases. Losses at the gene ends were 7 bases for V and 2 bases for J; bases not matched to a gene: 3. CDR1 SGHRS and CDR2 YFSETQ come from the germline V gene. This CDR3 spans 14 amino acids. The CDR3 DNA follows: TGCGCCAGCTCGGGACAGGGGGCGAACTATGGCTACACCTTC. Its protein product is CASSGQGANYGYTF.

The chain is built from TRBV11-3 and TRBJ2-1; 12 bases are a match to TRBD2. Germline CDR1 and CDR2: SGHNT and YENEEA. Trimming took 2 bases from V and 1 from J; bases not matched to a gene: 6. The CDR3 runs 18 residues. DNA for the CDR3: TGTGCCAGCAGCTTAAGTCTAGCGGGAGGGAGGTCCTACAATGAGCAGTTCTTC. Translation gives CASSLSLAGGRSYNEQFF.

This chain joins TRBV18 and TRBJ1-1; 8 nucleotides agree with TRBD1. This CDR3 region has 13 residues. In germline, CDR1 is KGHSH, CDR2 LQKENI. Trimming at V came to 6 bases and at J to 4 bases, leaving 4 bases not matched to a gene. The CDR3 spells CASSRGQATEAFF. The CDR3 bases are TGTGCCAGCTCCAGGGGGCAGGCCACTGAAGCTTTCTTT. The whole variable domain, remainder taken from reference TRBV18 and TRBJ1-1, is NAGVMQNPRHLVRRRGQEARLRCSPMKGHSHVYWYRQLPEEGLKFMVYLQKENIIDESGMPKERFSAEFPKEGPSILRIQQVVRGDSAAYFCASSRGQATEAFFGQGTRLTVV.

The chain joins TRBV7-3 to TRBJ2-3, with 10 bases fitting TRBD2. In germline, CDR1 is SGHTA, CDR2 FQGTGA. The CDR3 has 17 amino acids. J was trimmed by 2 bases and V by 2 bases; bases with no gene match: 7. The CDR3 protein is CASSLSGSGGFTDTQYF. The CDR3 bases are TGTGCCAGCAGCTTATCTGGTAGCGGGGGGTTCACAGATACGCAGTATTTT.

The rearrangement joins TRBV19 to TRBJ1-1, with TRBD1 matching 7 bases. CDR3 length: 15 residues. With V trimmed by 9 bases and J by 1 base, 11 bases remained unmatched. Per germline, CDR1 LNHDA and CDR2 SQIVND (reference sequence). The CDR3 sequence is CASHPGGQPNTEAFF. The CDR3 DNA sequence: TGTGCCAGCCACCCAGGGGGGCAGCCGAACACTGAAGCTTTCTTT.

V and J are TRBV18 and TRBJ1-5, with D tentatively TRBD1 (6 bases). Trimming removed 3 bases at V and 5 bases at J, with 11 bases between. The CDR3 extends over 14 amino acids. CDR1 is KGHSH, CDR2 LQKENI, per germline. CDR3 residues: CASSPTTGHQPQHF. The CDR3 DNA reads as TGTGCCAGCTCACCCACGACAGGACATCAGCCCCAGCATTTT.

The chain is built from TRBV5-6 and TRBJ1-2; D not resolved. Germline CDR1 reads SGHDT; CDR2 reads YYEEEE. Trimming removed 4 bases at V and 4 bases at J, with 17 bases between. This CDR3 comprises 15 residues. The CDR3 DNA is TGTGCCAGCAGCCCGTTGCGAGGTGTGAGCTATGGCTACACCTTC. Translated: CASSPLRGVSYGYTF.

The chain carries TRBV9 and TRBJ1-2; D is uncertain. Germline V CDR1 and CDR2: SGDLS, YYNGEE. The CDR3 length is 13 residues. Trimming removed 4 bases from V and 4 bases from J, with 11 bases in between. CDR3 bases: TGTGCCAGCAGCTCCCAGGCTTCCTATGGCTACACCTTC. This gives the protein CASSSQASYGYTF.

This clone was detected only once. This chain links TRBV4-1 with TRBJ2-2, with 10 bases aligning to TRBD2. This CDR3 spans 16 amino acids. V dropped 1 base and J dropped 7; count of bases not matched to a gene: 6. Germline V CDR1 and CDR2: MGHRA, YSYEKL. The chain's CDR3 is CASSQVASGSGGELFF. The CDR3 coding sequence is TGCGCCAGCAGCCAAGTAGCTAGCGGGAGTGGCGGGGAGCTGTTTTTT.

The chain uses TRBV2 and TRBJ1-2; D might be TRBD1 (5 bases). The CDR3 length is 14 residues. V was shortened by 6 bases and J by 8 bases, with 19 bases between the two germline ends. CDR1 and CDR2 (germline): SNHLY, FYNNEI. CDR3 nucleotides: TGTGCCAGCAGGTCCGATTTGGGGCTCGGGGGCTACACCTTC. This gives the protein CASRSDLGLGGYTF.